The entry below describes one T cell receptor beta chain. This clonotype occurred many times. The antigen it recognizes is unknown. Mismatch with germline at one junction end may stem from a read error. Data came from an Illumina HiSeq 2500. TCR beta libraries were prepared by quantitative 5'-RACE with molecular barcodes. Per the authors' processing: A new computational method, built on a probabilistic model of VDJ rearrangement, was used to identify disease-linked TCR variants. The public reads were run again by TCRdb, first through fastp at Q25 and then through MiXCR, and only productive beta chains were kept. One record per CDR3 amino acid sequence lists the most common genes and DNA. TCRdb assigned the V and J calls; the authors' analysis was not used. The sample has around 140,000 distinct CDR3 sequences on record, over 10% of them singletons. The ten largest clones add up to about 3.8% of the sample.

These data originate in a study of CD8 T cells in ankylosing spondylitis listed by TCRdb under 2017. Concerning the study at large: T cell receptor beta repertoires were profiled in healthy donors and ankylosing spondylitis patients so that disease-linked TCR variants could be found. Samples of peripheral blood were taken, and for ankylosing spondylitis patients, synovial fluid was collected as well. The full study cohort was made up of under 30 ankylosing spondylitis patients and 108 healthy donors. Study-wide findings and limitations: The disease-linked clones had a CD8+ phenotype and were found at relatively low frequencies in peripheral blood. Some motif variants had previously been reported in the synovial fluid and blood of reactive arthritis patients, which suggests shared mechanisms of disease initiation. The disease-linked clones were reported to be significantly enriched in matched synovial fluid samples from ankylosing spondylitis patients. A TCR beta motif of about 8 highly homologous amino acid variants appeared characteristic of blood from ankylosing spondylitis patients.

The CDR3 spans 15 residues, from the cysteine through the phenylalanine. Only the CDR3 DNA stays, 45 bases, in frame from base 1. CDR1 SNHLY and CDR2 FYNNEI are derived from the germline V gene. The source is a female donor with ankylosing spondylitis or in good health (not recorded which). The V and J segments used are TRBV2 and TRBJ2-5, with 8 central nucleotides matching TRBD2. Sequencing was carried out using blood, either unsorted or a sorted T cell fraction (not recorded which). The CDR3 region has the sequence CASTGASGPGETQYF. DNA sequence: TGTGCAAGCACGGGCGCTAGCGGGCCGGGGGAGACCCAGTACTTC.